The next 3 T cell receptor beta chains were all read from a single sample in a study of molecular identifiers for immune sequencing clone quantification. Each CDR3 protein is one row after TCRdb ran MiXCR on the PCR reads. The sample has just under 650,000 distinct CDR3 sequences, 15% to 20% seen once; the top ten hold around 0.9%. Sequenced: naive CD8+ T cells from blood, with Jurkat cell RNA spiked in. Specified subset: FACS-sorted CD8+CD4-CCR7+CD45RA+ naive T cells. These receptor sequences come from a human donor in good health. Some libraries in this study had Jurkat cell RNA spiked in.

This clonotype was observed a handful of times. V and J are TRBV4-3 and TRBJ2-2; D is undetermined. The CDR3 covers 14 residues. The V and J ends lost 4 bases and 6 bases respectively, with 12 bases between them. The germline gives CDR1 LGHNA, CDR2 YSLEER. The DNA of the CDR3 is TGCGCCAGCAGCCTTAGGAGTAGGGCCGGGGAGCTGTTTTTT. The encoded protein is CASSLRSRAGELFF.

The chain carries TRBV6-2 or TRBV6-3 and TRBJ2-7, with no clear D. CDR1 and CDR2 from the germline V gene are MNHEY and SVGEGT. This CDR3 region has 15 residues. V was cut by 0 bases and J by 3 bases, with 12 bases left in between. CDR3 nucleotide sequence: TGTGCCAGCAGTTACTCGGGTTCTCTGATCTACGAGCAGTACTTC. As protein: CASSYSGSLIYEQYF.

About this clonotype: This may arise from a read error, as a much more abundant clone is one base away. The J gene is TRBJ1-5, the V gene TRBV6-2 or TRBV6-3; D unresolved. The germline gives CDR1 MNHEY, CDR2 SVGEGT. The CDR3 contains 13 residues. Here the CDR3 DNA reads TGTGCCGGCAGCCAAGAATTGAATCAGCCCCAGCATTTT. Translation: CAGSQELNQPQHF.